Below, 13 T cell receptor beta chains from the same sample are listed, as sequenced in a study of T cell clonality in common variable immunodeficiency. Clones were sequenced by immunoSEQ multiplex PCR, and TCRdb holds only the in-frame ones, with some missing. Observed in the sample are over 30,000 clones, none of them singletons. Source material: peripheral blood mononuclear cells. The source of these receptors is a person aged 18-70 years in good health.

This clone was found many times. Germline and junction disagree at one end, which may indicate a read error. The CDR3 bases that were read are TGCGCCAGCAGCCAAGATCAGGGGTGGACTGAA. Its translation: CASSQDQGWTE. The entire CDR3 protein is CASSQDQGWTEAFF. V and J are TRBV4-2 and TRBJ1-1, with D perhaps matching TRBD1 (6 bases). Coverage ceases 3 residues before the CDR3 finishes, and the germline J gene fills in the end. Germline CDR1 reads LGHNA; CDR2 reads YNFKEQ. This CDR3 has 14 amino acids.

The sample holds many counts of this clone. The read gets to within 3 residues of the CDR3 end, and the germline J gene fills in the rest. V usage is TRBV12-3 or TRBV12-4 and J usage is TRBJ2-2; the D gene is possibly TRBD2 (5 bases). V dropped 9 bases and J dropped 7 bases, with 18 bases sitting between them. The CDR3 is made up of 14 amino acids. The CDR3 spells CASRGFPLNGELFF. CDR3 DNA, as far as it was read: TGTGCCAGTCGGGGATTCCCCTTGAACGGGGAG.

Many counts were recorded for this clone. The read halts 3 residues ahead of the CDR3 end, with the missing end drawn from the germline J gene. V gene TRBV20-1 combines with J gene TRBJ1-5; D is unclear. CDR3 size: 12 residues. V lost 3 bases to trimming and J lost 4 bases, with 7 bases between them. Germline V CDR1 and CDR2: DFQATT, SNEGSKA (reference sequence). The covered CDR3 bases are TGCAGTGCTAGTCAGCGGAATCAGCCC. Translation gives CSASQRNQP. The whole CDR3 sequence is CSASQRNQPQHF.

The sample holds many counts of this clone. The CDR3 bases that were read are TGTGCCAGCAGTGACAGGGGGGACACTGAA. Its translation: CASSDRGDTE. From start to end, the CDR3 is CASSDRGDTEAFF. The rearrangement uses TRBV6-1 and TRBJ1-1; 7 nucleotides align to TRBD1. From the germline J gene comes the end of the CDR3, since the read stops 3 residues before it. J gave up 3 bases and V 3 bases, and 1 base lay outside the gene matches. The germline gives CDR1 MNHNS, CDR2 SASEGT. This CDR3 has 13 residues.

In its sample, this clone was seen many times. The CDR3 end lies 3 residues beyond the end of the read and is filled in from the germline J gene. This chain joins TRBV20-1 and TRBJ2-3; the D is unclear. This CDR3 has 13 residues. The V and J ends lost 2 bases and 2 bases respectively, with 8 bases between them. The germline V gene has CDR1 DFQATT and CDR2 SNEGSKA (reference sequence). The covered CDR3 bases are TGCAGTGCTAGAAAGGCCGACACAGATACG. Translating gives CSARKADTDT. The whole CDR3 reads CSARKADTDTQYF.

The table lists this clone with many counts. The missing CDR3 end, 3 residues past where the read stops, is filled in from the germline J gene. The rearrangement joins TRBV20-1 to TRBJ2-7; perhaps TRBD1 as D (5 bases). This CDR3 spans 16 amino acids. Trimming left V 1 base short and J 0 bases short, with 16 bases between. Germline V gene lookup returns CDR1 DFQATT and CDR2 SNEGSKA (reference sequence). The CDR3 DNA, read in part, is TGCAGTGCTAGAGGTCTTACAGGTATTAGCTCCTACGAG. It yields the protein CSARGLTGISSYE. The whole CDR3 region reads CSARGLTGISSYEQYF.

Ten or more counts support this clone. The CDR3 end is not reached by the read, which stops 3 residues before it; the germline J gene fills it in. The V and J genes are TRBV7-9 and TRBJ2-7; no clear D gene. V lost 0 bases and J lost 5, with 8 bases in between. The CDR3 runs to 13 residues. The V gene's germline CDR1 is SEHNR and CDR2 FQNEAQ (reference sequence). The CDR3: CASSLAVAHEQYF. CDR3 bases read: TGTGCCAGCAGCTTAGCAGTGGCACACGAG. Using reference TRBV7-9 and TRBJ2-7 for the parts outside the CDR3, the full variable domain is DTGVSQNPRHKITKRGQNVTFRCDPISEHNRLYWYRQTLGQGPEFLTYFQNEAQLEKSRLLSDRFSAERPKGSFSTLEIQRTEQGDSAMYLCASSLAVAHEQYFGPGTRLTVT.

This clone appeared a few times. An end of the junction does not agree with germline; a read error may underlie this. The read is 3 residues too short to cover the CDR3 end, so that end is filled in from the germline J gene. V usage is TRBV23-1 and J usage is TRBJ1-1; D is uncertain. TRBV23-1 is filed as an ORF, its function uncertain. The CDR3 is 13 amino acids. The CDR3 sequence: CSSSQDRRHEAFF. CDR3 DNA, as far as it was read: TGCTCCAGCAGTCAAGATCGGCGACATGAA.

This clone was counted ten times or more. The read halts 3 residues ahead of the CDR3 end, with the missing end drawn from the germline J gene. This rearrangement joins TRBV14 to TRBJ1-2; tentative D call: TRBD1 (6 bases). With 0 bases removed from V and 6 bases from J, the gap between germline ends came to 11 bases. This CDR3 comprises 14 residues. Germline CDR1 and CDR2: SGHDN and FVKESK. Incomplete CDR3 DNA: TGTGCCAGCAGCCAAGATTGGGGGCAGGATGGC. Its protein product is CASSQDWGQDG. Given in full, the CDR3 is CASSQDWGQDGYTF.

The table lists this clone with many counts. The CDR3 extends 3 residues past the end of the read, so its final part is completed from the germline J gene. The V gene is TRBV20-1, the J gene TRBJ1-4; tentatively, D is TRBD1 (6 bases). Germline V CDR1 and CDR2: DFQATT, SNEGSKA (reference sequence). The CDR3 consists of 15 residues. V shed 3 bases and J shed 3 bases, with 14 bases lying between them. Here the CDR3 reads CSASSPGASNEKLFF. Partial CDR3 DNA: TGCAGTGCTAGTAGCCCAGGGGCCTCTAATGAAAAA.

Remarks on this clone: The read is 3 residues too short to cover the CDR3 end, so that end is filled in from the germline J gene. This chain joins TRBV27 and TRBJ2-7, with 10 nucleotides matching TRBD2. The CDR3 covers 14 residues. Looked up from germline, CDR1 is MNHEY and CDR2 is SMNVEV (reference sequence). V trimming: 6 bases; J trimming: 4 bases; junction bases outside the gene matches: 6. The CDR3 here is CASRGLADLYEQYF. CDR3 DNA (partial): TGTGCCAGCAGAGGACTAGCGGACCTGTACGAG.

This clone was recorded many times. Read sequence stops 3 residues before the CDR3 end, and the germline J gene provides the missing end. The genes are TRBV20-1 and TRBJ2-1, with D tentatively TRBD1 (6 bases). The V gene's germline CDR1 is DFQATT and CDR2 SNEGSKA (reference sequence). The CDR3 consists of 15 residues. V dropped 6 bases and J dropped 0 bases, with 15 bases sitting between them. Here the CDR3 reads CSASRQDSSYNEQFF. CDR3 bases read: TGCAGTGCGTCCCGACAGGATTCCTCCTACAATGAG.

Points on this clone: The CDR3 goes on 3 residues after the read ends, and that part is filled in from the germline J gene. The V call is TRBV2, the J call TRBJ1-5, with no clear D. The germline V and J ends were trimmed by 6 bases and 3 bases, with 9 bases remaining between them. Germline values: CDR1 SNHLY, CDR2 FYNNEI. There are 13 residues in the CDR3. The CDR3 loop is CASSHWANQPQHF. The DNA read from the CDR3 is TGTGCCAGCAGCCATTGGGCCAATCAGCCC. The whole variable domain, remainder taken from reference TRBV2 and TRBJ1-5, is EPEVTQTPSHQVTQMGQEVILRCVPISNHLYFYWYRQILGQKVEFLVSFYNNEISEKSEIFDDQFSVERPDGSNFTLKIRSTKLEDSAMYFCASSHWANQPQHFGDGTRLSIL.